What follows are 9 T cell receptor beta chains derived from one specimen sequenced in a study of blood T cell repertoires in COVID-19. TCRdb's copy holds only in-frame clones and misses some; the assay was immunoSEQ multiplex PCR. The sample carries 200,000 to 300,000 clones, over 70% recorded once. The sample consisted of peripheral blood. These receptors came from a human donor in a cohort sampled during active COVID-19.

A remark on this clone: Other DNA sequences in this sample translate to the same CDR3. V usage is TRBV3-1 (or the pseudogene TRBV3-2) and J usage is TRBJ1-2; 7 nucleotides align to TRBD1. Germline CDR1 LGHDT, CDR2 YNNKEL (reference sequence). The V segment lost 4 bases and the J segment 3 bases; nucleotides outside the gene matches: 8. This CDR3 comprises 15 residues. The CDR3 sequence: CASSPTRDSHYGYTF. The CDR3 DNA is TGTGCCAGCAGCCCAACGCGGGACAGTCACTATGGCTACACCTTC.

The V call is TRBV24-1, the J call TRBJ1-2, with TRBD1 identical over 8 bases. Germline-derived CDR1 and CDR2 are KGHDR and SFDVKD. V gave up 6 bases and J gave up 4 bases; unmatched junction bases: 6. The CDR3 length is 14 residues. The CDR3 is CATSRTGPPYGYTF. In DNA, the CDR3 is TGTGCCACCAGTAGGACAGGGCCGCCCTATGGCTACACCTTC.

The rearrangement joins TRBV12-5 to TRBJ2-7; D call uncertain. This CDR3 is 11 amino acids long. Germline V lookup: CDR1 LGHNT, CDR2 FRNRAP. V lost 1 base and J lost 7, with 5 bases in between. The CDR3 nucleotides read TGTGCTAGTGGTTTGGCCACAGAGCAGTACTTC. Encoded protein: CASGLATEQYF.

Here the CDR3 reads CASSPDRSYEQYF. The CDR3 bases are TGCGCCAGCAGCCCGGACAGGTCCTACGAGCAGTACTTC. The chain employs TRBV10-2 and TRBJ2-7; 7 positions match TRBD1. CDR3 length: 13 amino acids. Looked up from germline, CDR1 is WSHSY and CDR2 is SAAADI. V shed 6 bases and J 1 base; nucleotides not matched to a gene: 3.

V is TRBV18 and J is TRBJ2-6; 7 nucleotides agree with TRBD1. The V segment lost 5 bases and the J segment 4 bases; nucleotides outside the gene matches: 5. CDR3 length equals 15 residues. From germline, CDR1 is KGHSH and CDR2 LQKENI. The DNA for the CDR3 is TGTGCCAGCTCATCAGACAGGGCCGGGGCCAACGTCCTGACTTTC. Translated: CASSSDRAGANVLTF. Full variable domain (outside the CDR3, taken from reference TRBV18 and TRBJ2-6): NAGVMQNPRHLVRRRGQEARLRCSPMKGHSHVYWYRQLPEEGLKFMVYLQKENIIDESGMPKERFSAEFPKEGPSILRIQQVVRGDSAAYFCASSSDRAGANVLTFGAGSRLTVL.

The DNA of the CDR3 is TGTGCCAGCAGCGGGGGACAGGGAGACTACAATGAGCAGTTCTTC. Its protein is CASSGGQGDYNEQFF. The chain recombines TRBV11-2 with TRBJ2-1, with 9 bases that match TRBD1. Trimming removed 5 bases from V and 3 bases from J; junction bases left unmatched: 5. CDR1 and CDR2 (germline): SGHAT, FQNNGV. The CDR3 runs to 15 residues. The variable domain in full, completed from reference TRBV11-2 and TRBJ2-1, reads EAGVAQSPRYKIIEKRQSVAFWCNPISGHATLYWYQQILGQGPKLLIQFQNNGVVDDSQLPKDRFSAERLKGVDSTLKIQPAKLEDSAVYLCASSGGQGDYNEQFFGPGTRLTVL.

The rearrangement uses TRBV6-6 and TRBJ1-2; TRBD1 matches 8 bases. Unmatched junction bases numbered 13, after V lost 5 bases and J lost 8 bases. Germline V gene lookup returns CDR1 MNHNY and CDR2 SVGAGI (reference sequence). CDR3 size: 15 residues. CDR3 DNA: TGTGCCAGCAGTCGTCCAGACAGGGGAACCCTCGGCTACACCTTC. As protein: CASSRPDRGTLGYTF.

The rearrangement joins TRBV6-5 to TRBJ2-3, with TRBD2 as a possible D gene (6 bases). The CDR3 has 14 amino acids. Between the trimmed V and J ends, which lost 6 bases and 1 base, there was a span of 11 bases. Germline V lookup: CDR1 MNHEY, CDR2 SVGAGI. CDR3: CASSWGTGTDTQYF. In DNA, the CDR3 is TGTGCCAGCAGCTGGGGGACTGGCACAGATACGCAGTATTTT.

CDR3 nucleotides: TGTGCCAGCAGCTTGACGGGACTAGCGGGAGCGCTCCCCGGGGAGCTGTTTTTT. This translates into CASSLTGLAGALPGELFF. The chain uses TRBV7-3 and TRBJ2-2; TRBD2 matches 14 bases. The CDR3 is made up of 18 amino acids. V shed 3 bases, J shed 6 bases, and the junction held 9 bases outside the gene matches. Germline values: CDR1 SGHTA, CDR2 FQGTGA.